The present TCR beta chain was sequenced within a study of T cells in Graves' hyperthyroidism and ophthalmopathy. Among ophthalmopathy patients, the Clinical Activity Score reached at least 3, the NOSPECS grade reached at least 4, and duration remained under 3 months. The PBMCs were taken from roughly 10 ml of fresh peripheral blood. This clonotype was observed a few times. Its specificity is not known. Researchers amplified the TCR beta CDR3 regions from RNA transcripts. RT-PCR in the first round (using the HTBI primer set) targeted the TCR CDR3. TCRdb analysed the multiplex PCR reads with MiXCR anew, one entry per CDR3 protein. The sample holds about 640,000 distinct CDR3 sequences, about a fifth seen once. Whole-study results and caveats: In blood, most of the thyroid clonotypes expanded above 0.001 were also present. A model using 13 V-J features told ophthalmopathy apart from stable hyperthyroidism.

This receptor was identified in a man aged 25 to 40 with Graves' ophthalmopathy. The sample comprised blood.

CDR3 DNA: TGTGCCAGCAGCACCCACGGGGCACCTTCCTACGAGCAGTACTTC. Encoded protein: CASSTHGAPSYEQYF. The chain employs TRBV9 and TRBJ2-7; D could derive from TRBD1 or TRBD2 (5 bases each). The CDR3 contains 15 residues. Per germline, CDR1 SGDLS and CDR2 YYNGEE. The V end lost 4 bases, the J end lost 1 base, and 15 bases lay between the germline ends.